Sequencing of this T cell receptor beta chain was carried out in a study of cytomegalovirus exposure and HLA in healthy donors. Findings of the study overall: It was only CMV serostatus that was available as immune exposure information.

J was trimmed by 3 bases and V by 4 bases; bases with no gene match: 5. This CDR3 comprises 14 residues. Germline V lookup: CDR1 MNHNS, CDR2 SASEGT. Primers: 60 Vbeta forward and 13 Jbeta reverse. Measured with immunoSEQ multiplex PCR; TCRdb has only the in-frame clones, and not every one. The specimen's table records about 42,000 clones. Note on this clone: Its antigen is unidentified. This specimen includes other DNA sequences encoding the same CDR3.

V is TRBV6-1 and J is TRBJ1-1; 7 nucleotides align to TRBD1. This receptor was taken from a man aged 25 to 45 in good health and CMV-seronegative. Sequenced sample: PBMCs. CDR3 in amino acids: CASSGVRGHTEAFF. The DNA for the CDR3 is TGTGCCAGCAGTGGCGTAAGGGGGCACACTGAAGCTTTCTTT.